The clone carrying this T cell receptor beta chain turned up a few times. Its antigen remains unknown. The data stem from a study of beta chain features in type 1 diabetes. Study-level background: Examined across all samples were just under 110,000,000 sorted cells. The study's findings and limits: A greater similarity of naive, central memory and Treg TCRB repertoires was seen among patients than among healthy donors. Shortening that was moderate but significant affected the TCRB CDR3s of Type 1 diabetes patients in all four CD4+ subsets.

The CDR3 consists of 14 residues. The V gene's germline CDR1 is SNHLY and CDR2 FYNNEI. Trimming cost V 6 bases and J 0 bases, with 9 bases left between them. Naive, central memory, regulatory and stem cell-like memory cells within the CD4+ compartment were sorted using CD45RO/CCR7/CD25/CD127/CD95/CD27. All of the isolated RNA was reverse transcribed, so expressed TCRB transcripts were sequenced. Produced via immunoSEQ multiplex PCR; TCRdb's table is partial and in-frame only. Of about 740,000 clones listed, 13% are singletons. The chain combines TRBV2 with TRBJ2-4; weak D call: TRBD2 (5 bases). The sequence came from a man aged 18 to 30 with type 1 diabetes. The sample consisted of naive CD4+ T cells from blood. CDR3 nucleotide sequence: TGTGCCAGCAGGGACTCCACAGCCAAAAACATTCAGTACTTC. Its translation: CASRDSTAKNIQYF.